One and the same sample provided the 4 T cell receptor beta chains below, sequenced in a study of T cell repertoires in cytomegalovirus infection. In TCRdb, the reads were re-called with MiXCR into one record per CDR3 protein. The table lists about 600,000 distinct CDR3 sequences, 20% to 30% of them singletons. Sequenced: CD8+ T cells from PBMCs. Source of these receptors: a human donor in good health (CMV status not recorded). Some clones in this sample may be carry-over from other donors' samples.

The table lists this clonotype with a few counts. The chain recombines TRBV9 with TRBJ2-7; TRBD1 or TRBD2 may be the D gene (7 bases each). Trimming took off 4 bases at V and 6 bases at J, with 14 bases between the two ends. Germline lookup yields CDR1 SGDLS and CDR2 YYNGEE. The CDR3 covers 13 residues. The CDR3 DNA sequence: TGTGCCAGCAGCAGTGGGGAGGGGGCCGAGCAGTACGTC. Translated: CASSSGEGAEQYV.

The chain joins TRBV6-6 to TRBJ2-7; D is unclear. The CDR3 is 16 amino acids. The germline V gene has CDR1 MNHNY and CDR2 SVGAGI (reference sequence). V lost 0 bases to trimming and J lost 0 bases, with 12 bases between them. This chain's CDR3 is CASSYSVSYTSYEQYF. In DNA, the CDR3 is TGTGCCAGCAGTTACTCCGTCTCCTACACCTCCTACGAGCAGTACTTC.

This clonotype came up a few times. The rearrangement uses TRBV5-8 and TRBJ2-1, with D uncertain. The germline CDR1 and CDR2 sequences are SGHTS and YDEGEE. V was clipped by 7 bases and J by 7 bases, with 9 bases between them. The CDR3 has 11 residues. The CDR3 bases are TGTGCCAGCCGACGGGCGAATGAGCAGTTCTTC. As protein: CASRRANEQFF.

This clonotype was seen only once. The rearrangement joins TRBV10-3 to TRBJ2-3; D gene uncertain. The CDR3 loop spans 15 amino acids. The ends were cut back, 6 bases at V and 2 bases at J, with 15 bases in the middle. The germline gives CDR1 ENHRY, CDR2 SYGVKD. The CDR3 DNA reads as TGTGCCATCAGGACAAAGGATCTACTCACAGATACGCAGTATTTT. This encodes CAIRTKDLLTDTQYF.